The 12 T cell receptor beta chains below were found in one sample sequenced in a study of blood T cell repertoires in COVID-19. Data came from immunoSEQ multiplex PCR; TCRdb stores just in-frame clones and leaves some out. Here the sample spans approximately 150,000 clones, 80% to 90% being singletons. Specimen: peripheral blood. Every receptor here comes from a woman aged 50 to 60 with COVID-19, enrolled during active disease.

The V gene is TRBV19, the J gene TRBJ1-1; the match to TRBD1 covers 9 bases. V lost 5 bases to trimming and J lost 1 base; unmatched junction nucleotides: 5. Germline loops: CDR1 LNHDA, CDR2 SQIVND (reference sequence). The CDR3 totals 15 residues. The CDR3 spells CASSVWDRENTEAFF. The CDR3, as DNA: TGTGCCAGTAGTGTATGGGACAGGGAGAACACTGAAGCTTTCTTT.

The chain combines TRBV6-6 with TRBJ1-1; D remains unclear. The CDR3 contains 13 residues. Looked up from germline, CDR1 is MNHNY and CDR2 is SVGAGI (reference sequence). Trimming stripped 7 bases from V and 11 bases from J, with 20 bases between. The CDR3 sequence: CASISIPETVAFF. CDR3 coding DNA: TGTGCCAGCATCTCCATCCCCGAAACGGTGGCTTTCTTT.

The rearrangement uses TRBV6-6 and TRBJ1-2; D is perhaps TRBD1 (5 bases). CDR3 length: 15 residues. Trimming stripped 0 bases from V and 7 bases from J, with 15 bases between. Germline loops: CDR1 MNHNY, CDR2 SVGAGI (reference sequence). The CDR3 loop reads CASSYSSGGLSGYTF. The CDR3 coding sequence is TGTGCCAGCAGTTACTCGAGTGGGGGGTTAAGTGGCTACACCTTC.

The chain couples TRBV5-6 to TRBJ1-5; 9 positions match TRBD1. This CDR3 is built from 14 residues. The germline CDR1 and CDR2 sequences are SGHDT and YYEEEE. The junction had 4 bases not matched to a gene; V was cut back by 2 bases and J by 7 bases. The DNA for the CDR3 is TGTGCCAGCAGCTTTGGAACAGGGGGCCAGCCCCAGCATTTT. It codes for CASSFGTGGQPQHF.

V and J are TRBV6-6 and TRBJ1-5, with 10 bases matching TRBD1. There are 15 residues in the CDR3. V gave up 6 bases and J gave up 3 bases; unmatched junction bases: 5. Per the germline V gene, CDR1 is MNHNY and CDR2 is SVGAGI (reference sequence). DNA for the CDR3: TGTGCCAGCAGCTCCAGACAGGGGGCCAATCAGCCCCAGCATTTT. Its protein product is CASSSRQGANQPQHF.

Only a few counts were recorded for this clone. The genes are TRBV30 and TRBJ1-1; 7 nucleotides line up with TRBD1. V lost 5 bases, J lost 0 bases, and 6 bases stayed unmatched. The CDR3 runs 14 residues. The germline V gene has CDR1 GTSNPN and CDR2 SVGIG (reference sequence). The CDR3 reads CAWAGTVMNTEAFF. As DNA, the CDR3 is TGTGCCTGGGCCGGGACAGTAATGAACACTGAAGCTTTCTTT.

The chain joins TRBV9 to TRBJ2-1; 8 bases agree with TRBD2. Trimming took 4 bases from V and 6 from J; bases not matched to a gene: 15. This CDR3 comprises 17 residues. Germline CDR1 is SGDLS and CDR2 is YYNGEE. The CDR3 nucleotides are TGTGCCAGCAGCTCACAACGGGGGGGGCTAGCGGTCAATGAGCAGTTCTTC. Protein sequence: CASSSQRGGLAVNEQFF.

This chain joins TRBV7-2 and TRBJ2-2; 9 bases map to TRBD2. In germline, CDR1 is SGHTA, CDR2 FQGNSA. With V trimmed by 2 bases and J by 7 bases, 5 bases remained unmatched. The CDR3 sequence is 15 residues long. In DNA, the CDR3 is TGTGCCAGCAGCTTACGCGGGGGGGCCCTCGGGGAGCTGTTTTTT. Its protein product is CASSLRGGALGELFF.

The chain uses TRBV1 and TRBJ2-3; the table's D call of TRBD1 was not tested on the DNA. TRBV1 represents a pseudogene. The CDR3 is 16 residues long. CDR3 nucleotide sequence: TGCACCAGCAGCCAAACCCGGGACAGGGGGACAGATACGCAGTATTTT. Amino acid sequence: CTSSQTRDRGTDTQYF.

The genes are TRBV19 and TRBJ2-5; D may be TRBD1 (6 bases). Germline CDR1 LNHDA, CDR2 SQIVND (reference sequence). This CDR3 is built from 15 residues. Between the trimmed V and J ends, which lost 1 base and 6 bases, there was a span of 15 bases. This CDR3 is CASSIAGTNEKTQYF. Here the CDR3 DNA reads TGTGCCAGTAGTATAGCTGGGACAAACGAGAAGACCCAGTACTTC.

The chain combines TRBV5-4 with TRBJ2-6; D is ambiguous. With 0 bases removed from V and 0 bases from J, the gap between germline ends came to 7 bases. CDR1 and CDR2 (germline): SGHNT, YYREEE (reference sequence). The CDR3 is 16 residues long. CDR3 sequence (DNA): TGTGCCAGCAGCTTGGACAGCCTCTCTGGGGCCAACGTCCTGACTTTC. This sequence encodes CASSLDSLSGANVLTF.

The rearrangement joins TRBV12-3 or TRBV12-4 to TRBJ1-5; D not certain. There are 13 residues in the CDR3. Trimming left V 7 bases short and J 6 bases short, with 13 bases between. The CDR3 DNA is TGTGCCAGCACCTTAGAGGAGGTTCAGCCCCAGCATTTT. Protein product: CASTLEEVQPQHF.